The 13 T cell receptor beta chains below were found in one sample sequenced in a study of radiation and T cells in renal cell carcinoma. Time point: baseline pretreatment blood. Treatment denoted: 15 Gy SBRT to primary tumor, nephrectomy 4 weeks later. The method was immunoSEQ multiplex PCR; TCRdb's version includes in-frame clones alone and lacks a portion of them. Of 120,000 to 150,000 clones listed, roughly 90% are singletons. The sequences come from blood, collected from a patient whose treatment included radiotherapy and nephrectomy. These receptors all stem from a woman in her sixties or seventies with renal cell carcinoma.

The chain combines TRBV19 with TRBJ2-1; 8 bases fit TRBD2. V was clipped by 3 bases and J by 7 bases; unmatched bases: 11. Germline lookup yields CDR1 LNHDA and CDR2 SQIVND (reference sequence). There are 16 residues in the CDR3. The CDR3 nucleotides are TGTGCCAGTAGTATGCCTGGAGGCGGGGGGCGGAATGAGCAGTTCTTC. This encodes CASSMPGGGGRNEQFF.

This chain connects TRBV25-1 to TRBJ2-3; D not resolved. V lost 6 bases and J 4 bases, leaving 14 bases between the germline ends. The CDR3 extends over 14 amino acids. Germline CDR1 MGHDK, CDR2 SYGVNS. CDR3 region: CASSPAQVADTQYF. The CDR3 DNA follows: TGTGCCAGCAGCCCCGCGCAAGTAGCAGATACGCAGTATTTT.

The chain is built from TRBV28 and TRBJ2-7; 11 positions agree with TRBD2. Germline CDR1 and CDR2: MDHEN and SYDVKM. This CDR3 is 16 amino acids long. The junction had 8 bases not matched to a gene; V was cut back by 2 bases and J by 5 bases. DNA of the CDR3: TGTGCCAGCAGTTTACCCATTAGCGGGGGGGCCCACGAGCAGTACTTC. Encoded protein: CASSLPISGGAHEQYF.

V usage is TRBV6-1 and J usage is TRBJ2-3, with D unresolved. The V end was cut by 2 bases, the J end by 2 bases, with 14 bases between. Looked up from germline, CDR1 is MNHNS and CDR2 is SASEGT. The length of the CDR3 is 16 residues. DNA of the CDR3: TGTGCCAGCAGTGAATTAGTACAAAGAAACACAGATACGCAGTATTTT. Translating gives CASSELVQRNTDTQYF.

The chain joins TRBV30 to TRBJ2-2; 8 nucleotides line up with TRBD1. The germline CDR1 and CDR2 sequences are GTSNPN and SVGIG (reference sequence). V trimming: 4 bases; J trimming: 2 bases; junction bases outside the gene matches: 15. The CDR3 covers 18 residues. The CDR3 loop reads CAWNTRTGLLTNTGELFF. The CDR3 region has the DNA TGTGCCTGGAATACTCGGACAGGGCTCTTAACAAACACCGGGGAGCTGTTTTTT.

The genes are TRBV5-1 and TRBJ2-5; either TRBD1 or TRBD2 may fit D (5 bases each). V shed 2 bases and J shed 5 bases, with 13 bases lying between them. The CDR3 sequence is 14 residues long. The V gene's germline CDR1 is SGHRS and CDR2 YFSETQ. CDR3 in amino acids: CASSFPGTAETQYF. Here the CDR3 DNA reads TGCGCCAGCAGCTTTCCCGGGACGGCGGAGACCCAGTACTTC.

V is TRBV30 and J is TRBJ1-1, with TRBD1 identical over 7 bases. Germline-derived CDR1 and CDR2 are GTSNPN and SVGIG (reference sequence). V shed 4 bases and J 4 bases; nucleotides not matched to a gene: 9. This CDR3 has 14 amino acids. The CDR3 region has the DNA TGTGCCTGGAAACGGACAGGATCCACCACTGAAGCTTTCTTT. Its translation is CAWKRTGSTTEAFF.

J is TRBJ2-1 and V is TRBV2, with D perhaps matching TRBD1 (6 bases). Germline lookup yields CDR1 SNHLY and CDR2 FYNNEI. V was trimmed by 1 base and J by 4 bases, leaving 14 bases between them. The CDR3 extends over 16 amino acids. The CDR3 nucleotides read TGTGCCAGCAGTGAAGAGGGGGACACTAGGTACAATGAGCAGTTCTTC. It specifies CASSEEGDTRYNEQFF.

A single count supports this clone. This sequence joins TRBV4-2 and TRBJ2-7; D remains ambiguous. This CDR3 is 13 amino acids long. The germline V gene has CDR1 LGHNA and CDR2 YNFKEQ. Trimming pared 5 bases from V and 4 bases from J, leaving 12 bases between. The DNA of the CDR3 is TGTGCCAGCAGCTCTCAGTCCGGGTACGAGCAGTACTTC. As protein: CASSSQSGYEQYF.

The chain employs TRBV9 and TRBJ2-2; the match to TRBD2 covers 7 bases. The germline V gene encodes CDR1 SGDLS and CDR2 YYNGEE. The CDR3 is 16 residues long. Trimming at V came to 2 bases and at J to 6 bases, leaving 10 bases not matched to a gene. CDR3 residues: CASSVFLADDAGELFF. In nucleotides, the CDR3 is TGTGCCAGCAGCGTTTTCCTAGCGGATGATGCCGGGGAGCTGTTTTTT.

This chain joins TRBV4-2 and TRBJ1-3; D remains unclear. V dropped 1 base and J dropped 0 bases, with 13 bases sitting between them. Germline values: CDR1 LGHNA, CDR2 YNFKEQ. This CDR3 has 17 residues. CDR3 sequence: CASSQAVSLSSGNTIYF. The CDR3 bases are TGTGCCAGCAGCCAAGCAGTAAGCCTAAGCTCTGGAAACACCATATATTTT.

The rearrangement links TRBV7-2 to TRBJ2-5; D tentatively reads TRBD1 or TRBD2 (5 bases each). Trimming removed 6 bases at V and 5 bases at J, with 13 bases between. In germline, CDR1 is SGHTA, CDR2 FQGNSA. This CDR3 is built from 13 residues. The CDR3: CASSIDSGETQYF. In nucleotides, the CDR3 is TGTGCCAGCAGTATTGACAGCGGCGAGACCCAGTACTTC. Full variable domain (outside the CDR3, taken from reference TRBV7-2 and TRBJ2-5): GAGVSQSPSNKVTEKGKDVELRCDPISGHTALYWYRQSLGQGLEFLIYFQGNSAPDKSGLPSDRFSAERTGGSVSTLTIQRTQQEDSAVYLCASSIDSGETQYFGPGTRLLVL.

This chain connects TRBV5-1 to TRBJ1-1; no firm D call. Germline CDR1 is SGHRS and CDR2 is YFSETQ. Trimming shortened V by 4 bases and J by 4 bases, and 17 bases separated the two germline ends. This CDR3 is 15 amino acids long. Here the CDR3 reads CASSPLGREGTEAFF. The CDR3 coding sequence is TGCGCCAGCAGCCCCCTCGGTAGGGAGGGCACTGAAGCTTTCTTT.